A single sample gave rise to the 15 T cell receptor beta chains below, sequenced in a study of T-cell memory formation after mild COVID-19 (dated by TCRdb to the early 2020s). Library creation used 5' RACE. TCRdb lists the instrument as Illumina NovaSeq 6000. TCRdb itself trimmed the public reads at Q25 with fastp, ran MiXCR and retained productive beta chains. Each CDR3 protein gets just one entry, which takes the most common genes and DNA from the rows behind it. In all, the sample holds fewer than 650,000 distinct CDR3 sequences, and 15% to 20% of those were seen once. In total, the top ten clones hold less than 10% of the sample. Sequenced input: PBMCs or a T cell subset sorted from them (not recorded which). These receptors all come from an adult woman who had mild COVID-19 (a few samples of this study predate the infection). The sample titles of this study are shuffled in the database, so cell type and time point are left out; the donor was told from shared clones.

V is TRBV27 and J is TRBJ2-5; D call uncertain. V shed 0 bases and J shed 7 bases, with 12 bases lying between them. Germline CDR1 reads MNHEY; CDR2 reads SMNVEV (reference sequence). The CDR3 has 14 amino acids. Here the CDR3 reads CASSLSARLGTQYF. CDR3 coding DNA: TGTGCCAGCAGTTTATCTGCCCGCCTGGGGACCCAGTACTTC.

The table lists this clonotype with a few counts. This rearrangement joins TRBV3-1 to TRBJ1-4; D possibly corresponds to TRBD1 (6 bases). Germline V lookup: CDR1 LGHDT, CDR2 YNNKEL (reference sequence). The germline V and J ends were trimmed by 0 bases and 0 bases, with 8 bases remaining between them. This CDR3 has 16 amino acids. CDR3 loop: CASSQDGGSTNEKLFF. CDR3 sequence (DNA): TGTGCCAGCAGCCAAGATGGGGGCTCAACTAATGAAAAACTGTTTTTT.

This chain joins TRBV20-1 and TRBJ2-1, with 8 nucleotides matching TRBD2. The CDR3 runs to 14 residues. Trimming at V came to 5 bases and at J to 6 bases, leaving 9 bases not matched to a gene. Germline CDR1 and CDR2: DFQATT and SNEGSKA (reference sequence). The chain's CDR3 is CSAPGWAGGNEQFF. The CDR3 DNA is TGCAGTGCTCCAGGTTGGGCGGGAGGCAATGAGCAGTTCTTC.

This clonotype was seen ten or more times. J is TRBJ1-5 and V is TRBV5-1; D may be TRBD1 (6 bases). The V and J ends lost 4 bases and 2 bases respectively, with 13 bases between them. This CDR3 contains 15 residues. Germline lookup yields CDR1 SGHRS and CDR2 YFSETQ. CDR3 DNA sequence: TGCGCCAGCAGCGTCACAGGGTTAGGCAATCAGCCCCAGCATTTT. It yields the protein CASSVTGLGNQPQHF.

CDR3 in amino acids: CASSLDFLGLFPEQYF. CDR3 sequence (DNA): TGTGCCAGCAGCTTAGATTTTTTGGGACTCTTCCCCGAGCAGTACTTC. This chain joins TRBV11-2 and TRBJ2-7; perhaps TRBD2 as D (6 bases). CDR1 is SGHAT and CDR2 is FQNNGV in the germline V gene. Trimming cost V 0 bases and J 6 bases, with 18 bases left between them. The CDR3 spans 16 residues. Complete variable domain (other parts from reference TRBV11-2 and TRBJ2-7): EAGVAQSPRYKIIEKRQSVAFWCNPISGHATLYWYQQILGQGPKLLIQFQNNGVVDDSQLPKDRFSAERLKGVDSTLKIQPAKLEDSAVYLCASSLDFLGLFPEQYFGPGTRLTVT.

The table lists this clonotype with many counts. The CDR3 DNA reads TGTGCCAGCAGTCCCCGGACTAGCGGATTTCCCGCTGCTGAGCAGTTCTTC. The encoded protein is CASSPRTSGFPAAEQFF. The chain employs TRBV12-3 or TRBV12-4 and TRBJ2-1; TRBD2 matches at 10 bases. V lost 5 bases and J lost 9; bases outside the gene matches: 16. The CDR3 covers 17 residues.

A few counts support this clonotype. V is TRBV4-3 and J is TRBJ2-1; TRBD2 matches at 7 bases. CDR1 is LGHNA and CDR2 is YSLEER in the germline V gene. The V segment lost 0 bases and the J segment 2 bases; nucleotides outside the gene matches: 1. The CDR3 consists of 15 residues. The CDR3 nucleotides read TGCGCCAGCAGCCAAGAGGCGGGAGCCTACAATGAGCAGTTCTTC. Translation gives CASSQEAGAYNEQFF.

The chain uses TRBV5-1 and TRBJ1-1; TRBD1 agrees at 7 bases. Germline V gene data show CDR1 as SGHRS and CDR2 as YFSETQ. The CDR3 is 14 residues long. V was pared by 3 bases and J by 8 bases, with 10 bases of the junction left unmatched. As DNA, the CDR3 is TGCGCCAGCAGCTCCCACACCCGGGACAGCGAAGCTTTCTTT. This sequence encodes CASSSHTRDSEAFF.

The J gene is TRBJ2-1, the V gene TRBV24-1; the D call may be TRBD1 or TRBD2 (5 bases each). Trimming left V 8 bases short and J 7 bases short, with 26 bases between. CDR1 is KGHDR, CDR2 SFDVKD, per germline. This CDR3 contains 17 residues. The CDR3 spells CATKGETDTRGKNEQFF. In DNA form, the CDR3 reads TGTGCCACCAAGGGAGAGACGGACACTCGGGGAAAAAATGAGCAGTTCTTC.

The sample holds a few counts of this clonotype. This chain uses TRBV5-1 with TRBJ1-2; maybe TRBD1 (5 bases). V lost 0 bases and J 4 bases, leaving 7 bases between the germline ends. Germline V CDR1 and CDR2: SGHRS, YFSETQ. This CDR3 has 13 amino acids. In nucleotides, the CDR3 is TGCGCCAGCAGCTTGGGGGACGCCTATGGCTACACCTTC. It is translated as CASSLGDAYGYTF.

This clonotype was counted only a few times. V usage is TRBV18 and J usage is TRBJ1-6; the D is unclear. The V end lost 6 bases, the J end lost 8 bases, and 11 bases lay between the germline ends. The germline V gene encodes CDR1 KGHSH and CDR2 LQKENI. This CDR3 comprises 13 residues. The CDR3 loop is CASSRTEDSPLHF. Written as DNA, the CDR3 is TGTGCCAGCTCTCGAACGGAGGATTCACCCCTCCACTTT.

The table lists this clonotype with a few counts. V usage is TRBV12-3 or TRBV12-4 and J usage is TRBJ2-5, with 8 nucleotides matching TRBD1. There are 16 residues in the CDR3. After removal of 0 bases from V and 2 bases from J, the junction contained 5 bases not matched to a gene. DNA of the CDR3: TGTGCCAGCAGTTTAGCCCCACGACAGGGGCAAGAGACCCAGTACTTC. This translates into CASSLAPRQGQETQYF.

This clonotype was detected a few times. The CDR3 is CASSPGQGAVYNEQFF. CDR3 coding DNA: TGTGCCAGCAGCCCAGGGCAGGGGGCTGTGTACAATGAGCAGTTCTTC. The gene calls are TRBV7-8 and TRBJ2-1, with TRBD1 matching 8 bases. Germline V gene sequence: CDR1 SGHVS, CDR2 FQNEAQ. Losses at the gene ends were 5 bases for V and 4 bases for J; bases not matched to a gene: 10. CDR3 length: 16 residues.

The chain links TRBV29-1 to TRBJ1-1, with D unclear. Per the germline V gene, CDR1 is SQVTM and CDR2 is ANQGSEA. The V and J ends lost 7 bases and 3 bases respectively, with 15 bases between them. The CDR3 loop spans 13 amino acids. For the CDR3, the DNA is TGCAGCGCCGGAGGGAGACGGGACACTGAAGCTTTCTTT. It is translated as CSAGGRRDTEAFF. Together with reference TRBV29-1 and TRBJ1-1, the CDR3 gives the full variable domain: SAVISQKPSRDICQRGTSLTIQCQVDSQVTMMFWYRQQPGQSLTLIATANQGSEATYESGFVIDKFPISRPNLTFSTLTVSNMSPEDSSIYLCSAGGRRDTEAFFGQGTRLTVV.

CDR3 DNA sequence: TGTGCCAGCAGTTTAGCTAGCGGTCTAAATGAGCAGTTCTTC. As protein: CASSLASGLNEQFF. This chain joins TRBV27 and TRBJ2-1, with 7 nucleotides matching TRBD2. V lost 2 bases and J lost 7; bases outside the gene matches: 5. The CDR3 is 14 amino acids. CDR1 and CDR2 (germline): MNHEY, SMNVEV (reference sequence).